This TCR beta chain was captured in a study of blood T cell repertoires in COVID-19. Overall study: Samples came from the United States, Italy and Spain, spanning acute and convalescent COVID-19. T cells, B-cell-depleted T cells, or PBMCs supplied cDNA or gDNA.

Germline lookup yields CDR1 LGHDT and CDR2 YNNKEL (reference sequence). There are 14 residues in the CDR3. The ends were cut back, 4 bases at V and 4 bases at J, with 11 bases in the middle. Methods used by the authors: Estimation of nucleated cell counts was performed using reference gene primer amplification. Repertoires were generated with immunoSEQ multiplex PCR, while TCRdb's copy carries only in-frame clones and drops some. For V, J and clone size, that table is used; D and trimming come from the DNA. The sample holds 100,000 to 150,000 clones, around 90% seen once. The chain employs TRBV3-1 (or the pseudogene TRBV3-2) and TRBJ1-5; maybe TRBD1 (5 bases). Sequenced material: peripheral blood. The receptor was derived from a woman aged 55-70 years with COVID-19, enrolled during active disease. The CDR3 sequence: CASSPPGSNQPQHF. The CDR3 DNA sequence: TGTGCCAGCAGCCCCCCAGGGTCAAATCAGCCCCAGCATTTT.